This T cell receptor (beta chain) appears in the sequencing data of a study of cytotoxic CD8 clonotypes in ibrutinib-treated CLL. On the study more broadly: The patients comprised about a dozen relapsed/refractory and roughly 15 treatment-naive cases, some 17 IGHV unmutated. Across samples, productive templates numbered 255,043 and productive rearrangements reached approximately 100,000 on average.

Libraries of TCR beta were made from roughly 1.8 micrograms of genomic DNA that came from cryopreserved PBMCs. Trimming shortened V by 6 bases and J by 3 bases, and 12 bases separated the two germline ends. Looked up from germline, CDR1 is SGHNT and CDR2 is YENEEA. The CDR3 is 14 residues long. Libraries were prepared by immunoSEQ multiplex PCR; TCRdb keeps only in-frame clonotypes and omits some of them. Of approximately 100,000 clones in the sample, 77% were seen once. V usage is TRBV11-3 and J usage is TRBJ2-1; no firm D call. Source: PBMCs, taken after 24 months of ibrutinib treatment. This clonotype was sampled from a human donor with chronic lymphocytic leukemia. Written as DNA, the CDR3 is TGTGCCAGCAGTCCCTGGGAAGACTACAATGAGCAGTTCTTC. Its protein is CASSPWEDYNEQFF.